This T cell receptor (beta chain) was found in a study of blood T cell repertoires in COVID-19 (dated by TCRdb to the early 2020s). Broadly, across the study: Samples from collaborators originated in the United States, Italy and Spain and spanned both the acute and convalescent phases of COVID-19. The prospective study material was composed of cDNA or gDNA derived from T cells, B-cell-depleted T cells, or PBMCs. The samples were drawn from the first 160 participants of the ongoing ImmuneRACE study and from over a thousand subjects provided by 6 global collaborators. Where HLA class I and class II types were available, the types were taken from metadata supplied by the sample provider, not from assay-based typing. The dataset comprised deeply sampled blood TCRbeta repertoires from subjects exposed to, actively infected with, or recovered from COVID-19. Nearly every sample came with metadata listing a de-identified subject ID, COVID-19 status, age in years and sex. The repertoires were released in a freely available public database intended as a resource for research on the immune response to SARS-CoV-2. The full study reports these points: The amount of clinical and demographic metadata varied by source and participant and was provided uncurated.

Each collaborating institution followed its own protocols to collect whole blood in K2EDTA tubes. For TCRbeta analysis, collaborator samples were shipped as frozen whole blood, as isolated PBMCs, or as DNA extracted from either sample type. About this clone: The antigen it binds to is not known. Within one base of it there is no much larger clone, and no base qualities were kept.

V and J are trimmed by 5 bases and 3 bases, and the gene matches miss 12 bases of the junction. The germline V gene gives CDR1 as SGHTA and CDR2 as FQGNSA. The CDR3 measures 16 amino acids from cysteine to phenylalanine. This entry keeps only the CDR3 DNA: 48 bases, framed from base 1. TCRbeta CDR3 regions were amplified from genomic DNA using the immunoSEQ Assay, a bias-controlled multiplex PCR. In the authors' own workflow: The number of nucleated cells in each sample was estimated by amplification of reference gene primers within the assay. To quantify the absolute abundance of each unique TCRbeta CDR3 rearrangement, sequence reads were collapsed and filtered. For each sample, productive Simpson clonality was calculated as the square root of Simpson's diversity index across productive rearrangements. The immuneACCESS repertoire file appears here via TCRdb, limited to in-frame rearrangements. These files lack a portion of the clones; in checked studies, under half of the deficit traces to unresolved V genes, and the cause of the others is not known. D and trimming come from the DNA, and the V and J calls and clone size come from that table. The sample data list a few hundred thousand clones, and around 84% of these were observed just once. Of the sample, less than 3.5% is held by the ten largest clones.

This sequence was found in a woman aged 18-29 years with acute or convalescent COVID-19. The rearranged chain carries TRBV7-2 and TRBJ2-7; 8 bases in the junction line up with TRBD1. Sequenced: peripheral blood. For the CDR3, the sequence is CASSTTSQGVNYEQYF. The DNA is TGTGCCAGCAGCACCACATCACAGGGGGTAAACTACGAGCAGTACTTC.